The clone carrying this T cell receptor beta chain was picked up a small number of times. The method was immunoSEQ multiplex PCR; TCRdb's version includes in-frame clones alone and lacks a portion of them. Among around 160,000 clones, roughly 88% were seen once, and the ten largest hold 1% to 1.5%. The entry originates in a study of blood T cell repertoires in COVID-19. Trimming took off 4 bases at V and 3 bases at J, with 15 bases between the two ends. CDR1 and CDR2 from the germline V gene are MNHEY and SVGEGT. The CDR3 runs to 16 residues. Sequencing was done on a sample of PBMCs or T cells enriched from blood (not recorded which). This TCR came from a woman younger than 45 with acute COVID-19. The V and J genes are TRBV6-2 or TRBV6-3 and TRBJ2-2; D is perhaps TRBD2 (6 bases). The CDR3 nucleotides are TGTGCCAGCAGTTTCGCCCGGGACTCCTACACCGGGGAGCTGTTTTTT. Translating it yields CASSFARDSYTGELFF.